This T cell receptor beta chain appears in the sequencing data of a study of T cells in Graves' hyperthyroidism and ophthalmopathy. At the level of the study: Specimen type is peripheral blood, collected at initial diagnosis prior to any treatment. Study-wide findings and caveats: Through a model of 13 V-J features, ophthalmopathy was separated from stable hyperthyroidism. Most clonotypes expanded in the thyroid (above 0.001) were also present in blood.

Trimming shortened V by 3 bases and J by 6 bases, and 18 bases separated the two germline ends. Per germline, CDR1 DFQATT and CDR2 SNEGSKA (reference sequence). CDR3 length: 15 amino acids. The CDR3 regions of TCR beta were amplified from RNA transcripts. A set of HTBI primers served as the primers for a first-round RT-PCR of the TCR CDR3. TCRdb reprocessed the multiplex PCR reads via MiXCR and lists one record per CDR3 protein. Of some 740,000 distinct CDR3 sequences listed, around 15% are singletons. With respect to this clonotype: The antigen is not known.

Every diagnosis used clinical symptoms, serum thyroxine and TRAb, thyroid ultrasound and orbital computed tomography. The source material was blood. The clonotype originates from a woman under 30 with Graves' hyperthyroidism. The chain joins TRBV20-1 to TRBJ1-5, with D possibly being TRBD1 (5 bases). The DNA for the CDR3 is TGCAGTGCTAGTACAGGTGCCTACCTTTCTCAGCCCCAGCATTTT. Translated, it gives CSASTGAYLSQPQHF.